The 23 T cell receptor beta chains below all came from one sample that was sequenced in a study of prognosis after radiotherapy for stage I lung cancer. Multiplex PCR in two rounds served to amplify TCR beta CDR3 from genomic DNA. Primers (each specific to one TRBV or TRBJ gene) were used in first-round PCR. Via MiXCR, TCRdb re-called the multiplex PCR reads, giving one row per CDR3 protein. Of about 12,000 distinct CDR3 sequences in the sample, around a third were seen once. The sample consisted of PBMCs, taken before or after stereotactic body radiation therapy (not recorded which). These receptors were collected from a donor over 45 with non-small cell lung cancer.

This clonotype was detected many times. The chain has TRBV11-1 and TRBJ2-3; 10 nucleotides match TRBD2. The ends lost 1 base at V and 4 bases at J; junction bases unmatched: 2. The CDR3 runs to 15 residues. Per germline, CDR1 SGHAT and CDR2 FQDESV (reference sequence). The CDR3 DNA is TGTGCCAGCAGCTTAGTCCTAGCGGGAGCAGATACGCAGTATTTT. Protein: CASSLVLAGADTQYF.

This clonotype was recorded many times. This rearrangement joins TRBV4-3 to TRBJ2-3; no firm D call. This CDR3 region has 14 residues. The V gene's germline CDR1 is LGHNA and CDR2 YSLEER. V lost 0 bases, J lost 3 bases, and 7 bases lay in between. In DNA form, the CDR3 reads TGCGCCAGCAGCCAAGAATACAGTACAGATACGCAGTATTTT. This translates into CASSQEYSTDTQYF.

The table lists this clonotype with many counts. The V gene is TRBV3-1, the J gene TRBJ2-4; D is ambiguous. V dropped 2 bases and J dropped 0 bases, with 11 bases sitting between them. CDR3 length: 16 residues. CDR1 and CDR2 from the germline V gene are LGHDT and YNNKEL (reference sequence). CDR3 nucleotide sequence: TGTGCCAGCAGCCAATATGCCCTCGGAGCCAAAAACATTCAGTACTTC. It translates to CASSQYALGAKNIQYF.

This clonotype was counted at least ten times. This chain links TRBV19 with TRBJ1-5; 7 bases are a match to TRBD1. V shed 7 bases, J shed 2 bases, and the junction held 8 bases outside the gene matches. The CDR3 loop spans 15 amino acids. Germline CDR1 reads LNHDA; CDR2 reads SQIVND (reference sequence). The CDR3 loop is CASIPRQGGNQPQHF. In DNA form, the CDR3 reads TGTGCCAGTATACCCCGACAGGGCGGCAATCAGCCCCAGCATTTT. The variable domain in full, completed from reference TRBV19 and TRBJ1-5, reads DGGITQSPKYLFRKEGQNVTLSCEQNLNHDAMYWYRQDPGQGLRLIYYSQIVNDFQKGDIAEGYSVSREKKESFPLTVTSAQKNPTAFYLCASIPRQGGNQPQHFGDGTRLSIL.

Ten or more counts support this clonotype. This chain links TRBV29-1 with TRBJ2-1, with 11 bases matching TRBD2. Looked up from germline, CDR1 is SQVTM and CDR2 is ANQGSEA. J gave up 2 bases and V 7 bases, and 4 bases lay outside the gene matches. The CDR3 extends over 14 amino acids. The CDR3 DNA reads as TGCAGCGGGCTAGCGGGAGGAACCTACAATGAGCAGTTCTTC. Translation gives CSGLAGGTYNEQFF.

This clonotype was counted at least ten times. As DNA, the CDR3 is TGCAGTGCTATTAGCCCGGGGGGTAGCAATCAGCCCCAGCATTTT. It encodes CSAISPGGSNQPQHF. The chain links TRBV20-1 to TRBJ1-5, with D possibly being TRBD1 (5 bases). The CDR3 totals 15 residues. The germline gives CDR1 DFQATT, CDR2 SNEGSKA (reference sequence). The V end was cut by 4 bases, the J end by 0 bases, with 13 bases between.

This clonotype was detected many times. The chain uses TRBV12-3 or TRBV12-4 and TRBJ1-1; D is undetermined. The CDR3 runs to 15 residues. Trimming took off 6 bases at V and 5 bases at J, with 19 bases between the two ends. The CDR3 coding sequence is TGTGCCAGCAGCAACCGTAACTCGGGAAAAACTGAAGCTTTCTTT. Amino acids: CASSNRNSGKTEAFF.

The chain recombines TRBV20-1 with TRBJ1-6, with D unclear. The CDR3 is made up of 13 amino acids. V lost 4 bases, J lost 10 bases, and 14 bases lay in between. Germline CDR1 reads DFQATT; CDR2 reads SNEGSKA (reference sequence). CDR3 coding DNA: TGCAGTGCTATACGTGCCAATACGTCACCCCTCCACTTT. Its translation is CSAIRANTSPLHF.

At least ten counts were recorded for this clonotype. The chain carries TRBV4-2 and TRBJ2-1; 7 bases line up with TRBD1. V dropped 5 bases and J dropped 8; count of bases not matched to a gene: 9. CDR1 is LGHNA and CDR2 is YNFKEQ in the germline V gene. The CDR3 contains 14 residues. This CDR3 is CASSFRQGLDEQFF. In DNA form, the CDR3 reads TGTGCCAGCAGCTTCCGACAGGGCCTGGATGAGCAGTTCTTC.

Concerning this clonotype: The junction and the germline gene differ at one end; a read error may be behind it. This chain links TRBV7-7 with TRBJ2-3; D uncertain. The germline CDR1 and CDR2 sequences are SSHAT and FNYEAQ (reference sequence). The CDR3 has 13 amino acids. The CDR3 sequence is CASSFSHTDTQYF. As DNA, the CDR3 is TGTGCTAGCAGCTTTTCCCACACAGATACGCAGTATTTT.

This clonotype was seen ten or more times. The chain's CDR3 is CASSPTGLGNEQFF. The CDR3 bases are TGTGCCAGCAGCCCGACTGGGCTCGGGAATGAGCAGTTCTTC. The chain links TRBV9 to TRBJ2-1; no definite D call. Per the germline V gene, CDR1 is SGDLS and CDR2 is YYNGEE. V gave up 4 bases and J gave up 7 bases, with 15 bases separating them. The CDR3 is 14 residues long.

Notes on this clonotype: It is likely a read error: a sequence one base away is far more abundant. V gene TRBV6-1 combines with J gene TRBJ2-1; D is perhaps TRBD1 (6 bases). The germline gives CDR1 MNHNS, CDR2 SASEGT. The CDR3 is made up of 13 amino acids. CDR3 sequence reads: CATSRGSYNEQLF. For the CDR3, the DNA is TGTGCCACCAGCAGGGGTTCCTACAATGAGCAGCTCTTC.

The table lists this clonotype with many counts. Germline and junction disagree at one end, which may indicate a read error. This rearrangement joins TRBV6-9 to TRBJ2-1, with TRBD2 identical over 9 bases. There are 17 residues in the CDR3. Germline CDR1 reads MNHGY; CDR2 reads SVAAGI. CDR3 sequence: CASSYSGSSGIYNEQSF. In DNA, the CDR3 is TGTGCCAGCAGTTACTCAGGTTCTAGCGGGATCTACAATGAGCAGTCCTTC.

This clonotype was seen a handful of times. The V and J genes are TRBV19 and TRBJ2-3, with 9 nucleotides matching TRBD2. Unmatched junction bases numbered 12, after V lost 8 bases and J lost 6 bases. The CDR3 is 15 residues long. Per germline, CDR1 LNHDA and CDR2 SQIVND (reference sequence). The CDR3 nucleotides are TGTGCCAGTTTCCTAGCGGGGCTCGCCCGGGATACGCAGTATTTT. Translating it yields CASFLAGLARDTQYF.

To note about this clonotype: Since a much larger clone is just one base distant, this may be a read error. This chain joins TRBV13 and TRBJ2-7, with 8 bases identical to TRBD2. Germline assignment: CDR1 PRHDT and CDR2 FYEKMQ (reference sequence). This CDR3 comprises 16 residues. CDR3 in DNA: TGTTCCAGCAGCCCTAAGTGGGCGGGAGGTACCTACGAGCAGTACTTC. This encodes CSSSPKWAGGTYEQYF. Filled out from reference TRBV13 and TRBJ2-7, the complete variable domain reads AAGVIQSPRHLIKEKRETATLKCYPIPRHDTVYWYQQGPGQDPQFLISFYEKMQSDKGSIPDRFSAQQFSDYHSELNMSSLELGDSALYFCSSSPKWAGGTYEQYFGPGTRLTVT.

This clonotype was counted at least ten times. The J gene is TRBJ1-1, the V gene TRBV19; weak D call: TRBD1 (6 bases). The ends were cut back, 0 bases at V and 0 bases at J, with 11 bases in the middle. Germline V gene lookup returns CDR1 LNHDA and CDR2 SQIVND (reference sequence). The length of the CDR3 is 16 residues. The CDR3 loop is CASSIDQYRVNTEAFF. CDR3 sequence (DNA): TGTGCCAGTAGTATAGATCAATACAGGGTGAACACTGAAGCTTTCTTT.

V and J are TRBV6-2 or TRBV6-3 and TRBJ1-4; 7 bases are a match to TRBD1. This CDR3 contains 15 residues. The V gene's germline CDR1 is MNHEY and CDR2 SVGEGT. V was pared by 6 bases and J by 0 bases, with 4 bases of the junction left unmatched. DNA for the CDR3: TGTGCCAGCAGCCAGGGGGGGACAACTAATGAAAAACTGTTTTTT. Translating gives CASSQGGTTNEKLFF.

This clonotype was seen repeatedly, ten times or more. The V and J genes are TRBV20-1 and TRBJ1-2; no definite D call. The CDR3 spans 13 residues. CDR1 is DFQATT, CDR2 SNEGSKA, per germline (reference sequence). Trimming stripped 6 bases from V and 7 bases from J, with 18 bases between. In DNA, the CDR3 is TGCAGTGCGAAACCTCAGGCCGGTGGTGGCTACACCTTC. Its translation: CSAKPQAGGGYTF.

This clonotype is judged medium-sized. The chain couples TRBV28 to TRBJ2-7; 9 bases line up with TRBD2. This CDR3 is built from 13 residues. Trimming cost V 6 bases and J 6 bases; bases outside gene matches: 6. From germline, CDR1 is MDHEN and CDR2 SYDVKM. CDR3 loop: CASRTSGSFEQYF. CDR3 sequence (DNA): TGTGCCAGCAGAACTAGCGGGTCTTTCGAGCAGTACTTC.

This clonotype showed up just a few times. This clone may be a read error of a much larger clone one base away. This sequence joins TRBV5-6 and TRBJ1-2; 7 bases match TRBD1. Germline assignment: CDR1 SGHDT and CDR2 YYEEEE. CDR3 size: 13 residues. As DNA, the CDR3 is TGTGCCAGCGGCTTGGGGACAGCATATGGCTACACCTTC. This codes for CASGLGTAYGYTF.

This clonotype is medium-sized by share. The chain joins TRBV12-3 or TRBV12-4 to TRBJ2-1; 13 positions agree with TRBD2. CDR3 length equals 17 residues. V shed 5 bases and J 5 bases; nucleotides not matched to a gene: 9. CDR3 sequence: CASSARLAGGFDNEQFF. CDR3 sequence (DNA): TGTGCCAGCAGTGCCCGACTAGCGGGGGGCTTTGACAATGAGCAGTTCTTC.

There are many counts of this clonotype. The J gene is TRBJ2-1, the V gene TRBV28, with TRBD1 matching over 7 bases. The CDR3 covers 15 residues. Germline trimming cut 6 bases from V and 6 bases from J; bases unmatched to any gene: 11. Germline-derived CDR1 and CDR2 are MDHEN and SYDVKM. CDR3 in DNA: TGTGCCAGCAGACGTACAGGGGAATGGGTCAATGAGCAGTTCTTC. Translated: CASRRTGEWVNEQFF.

This clonotype was detected only once. The chain carries TRBV28 and TRBJ1-2; D unresolved. V lost 10 bases and J lost 4, with 13 bases in between. The CDR3 extends over 12 amino acids. CDR1 and CDR2 (germline): MDHEN, SYDVKM. The CDR3, as DNA: TGTGCCACCACCACAGTCCGCTATGGCTACACCTTC. As protein: CATTTVRYGYTF.